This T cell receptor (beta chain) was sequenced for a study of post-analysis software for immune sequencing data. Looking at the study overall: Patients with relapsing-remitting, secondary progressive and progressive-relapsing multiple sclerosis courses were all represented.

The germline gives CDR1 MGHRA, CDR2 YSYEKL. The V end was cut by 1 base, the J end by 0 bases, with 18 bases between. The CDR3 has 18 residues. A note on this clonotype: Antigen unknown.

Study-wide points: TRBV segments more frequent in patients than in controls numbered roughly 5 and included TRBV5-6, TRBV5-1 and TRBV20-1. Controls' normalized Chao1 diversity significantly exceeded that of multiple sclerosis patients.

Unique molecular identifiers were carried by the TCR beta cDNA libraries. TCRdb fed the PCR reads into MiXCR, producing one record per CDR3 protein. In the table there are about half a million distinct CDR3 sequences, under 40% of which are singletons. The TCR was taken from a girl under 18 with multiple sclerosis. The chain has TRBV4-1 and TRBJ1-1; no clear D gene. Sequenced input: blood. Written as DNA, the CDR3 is TGCGCCAGCAGCCAAGGGGGAGTCAGAACCACCATGAACACTGAAGCTTTCTTT. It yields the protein CASSQGGVRTTMNTEAFF.